This T cell receptor beta chain stems from a study of blood T cells in healthy people across ages. Between the trimmed V and J ends, which lost 5 bases and 5 bases, there was a span of 15 bases. Per germline, CDR1 SEHNR and CDR2 FQNEAQ (reference sequence). The CDR3 runs to 14 residues. A second PCR, run for roughly 7 to 12 cycles, used a sample-barcoded 5' primer plus a J-beta primer mix. TCRdb re-derived calls from the 5' RACE reads in MiXCR, one entry per CDR3 protein. The table lists 1.2 million to 1.5 million distinct CDR3 sequences, roughly 45% of them singletons. The rearrangement uses TRBV7-9 and TRBJ1-2, with a possible D match to TRBD1 (5 bases). The clonotype comes from a woman younger than 30 in good health. What was sequenced was blood. CDR3 protein: CASSNRDGKYGYTF. CDR3 sequence (DNA): TGTGCCAGCAGCAACCGGGACGGAAAGTATGGCTACACCTTC. The complete variable domain, with remaining parts taken from reference TRBV7-9 and TRBJ1-2, reads DTGVSQNPRHKITKRGQNVTFRCDPISEHNRLYWYRQTLGQGPEFLTYFQNEAQLEKSRLLSDRFSAERPKGSFSTLEIQRTEQGDSAMYLCASSNRDGKYGYTFGSGTRLTVV.